These T cell receptor beta chains were read from a single sample in a study of a mutant IDH1 vaccine in newly diagnosed glioma. The repertoire was sequenced with immunoSEQ multiplex PCR; TCRdb's copy has only in-frame clones and lacks some. The table has approximately 70,000 clones, about 87% seen once; the top ten hold about 14%. No antigens are known for them. This specimen consisted of PBMCs, obtained from a glioma patient whose treatment included an IDH1 peptide vaccine. The receptors derive from a man aged 18 to 35 with glioma. Both conserved end residues are part of each CDR3. D genes are given only for firm matches. Clone size is given for some rows only: seen once, a few or many times, or a class if the clone is expanded.

v_call	clone_size	d_call	j_call	cdr3_nt	cdr3_aa
TRBV6-6	few	.	TRBJ1-1	TGTGCCAGCAGTTACGGACCTGAAGCTTTCTTT	CASSYGPEAFF
TRBV19	.	.	TRBJ2-3	TGTGCCAGCCAGTCCGTCACAGATACGCAGTATTTT	CASQSVTDTQYF
TRBV6-5	.	.	TRBJ2-7	TGTGCCAGCAGCCAGGACAGGACTACCTACGAGCAGTACTTC	CASSQDRTTYEQYF
TRBV30	.	.	TRBJ2-7	TGTGCCTGGAGGGGGGCGGGTTCCATCATGGAGCAGTACTTC	CAWRGAGSIMEQYF
TRBV4-3	.	TRBD1	TRBJ2-5	TGCGCCAGCAGCCAGGAGGGACAGGGGAGAGAGACCCAGTACTTC	CASSQEGQGRETQYF
TRBV7-9	.	.	TRBJ2-1	TGTGCCAGCAGCAACCCCCCGGACTCGTTATTCAATGAGCAGTTCTTC	CASSNPPDSLFNEQFF
TRBV19	once	TRBD2	TRBJ2-2	TGTGCCAGTAGTATCGGGGCTACGGGGGGGGTGCTGTTTTTT	CASSIGATGGVLFF
TRBV7-9	.	TRBD1	TRBJ1-2	TGTGCCAGCAGCAATTCACAGGGGCCGGATGGCTACACCTTC	CASSNSQGPDGYTF
TRBV5-5	.	.	TRBJ1-1	TGTGCCAGCAGCTTGGGACTCTACTTTGCGGCCACTGAAGCTTTCTTT	CASSLGLYFAATEAFF
TRBV13	few	.	TRBJ1-5	TGTGCCAGCAGCTTAGGGGAAAGCAATCAGCCCCAGCATTTT	CASSLGESNQPQHF
TRBV19	.	TRBD2	TRBJ2-2	TGTGCCAGTCGGACTAGCGGGGGGCTTCAGAACACCGGGGAGCTGTTTTTT	CASRTSGGLQNTGELFF
TRBV6-6	.	.	TRBJ2-7	TGTGCCAGCCGGGACGCCCGGGACTACGAGCAGTACTTC	CASRDARDYEQYF
TRBV7-9	.	.	TRBJ1-3	TGTGCCAGCAGCTCCAGAGGAAACACCATATATTTT	CASSSRGNTIYF
TRBV10-3	.	.	TRBJ2-7	TGTGCCATCAGCTCCCGACAAGATTACGAGCAGTACTTC	CAISSRQDYEQYF
TRBV9	.	.	TRBJ1-2	TGTGCCAGCAGCGTAGAAGGCCAGGGTAACTATGGCTACACCTTC	CASSVEGQGNYGYTF
TRBV7-8	.	TRBD2	TRBJ2-7	TGTGCCAGCAGCTTAGAGTCGGGAGGGGGCTACGAGCAGTACTTC	CASSLESGGGYEQYF
TRBV2	.	.	TRBJ2-7	TGTGCCAGCAGTGAACAAGGTTTGGCCTACGAGCAGTACTTC	CASSEQGLAYEQYF
TRBV7-2	.	TRBD1	TRBJ1-2	TGTGCCAGCAGCTTTCGAGGACAGGGGAAGAATGGCTACACCTTC	CASSFRGQGKNGYTF
TRBV9	.	TRBD1	TRBJ1-2	TGTGCCAGCAGCGTGGGAAAGGGGGCTTCCTTAATAGGCTACACCTTC	CASSVGKGASLIGYTF
TRBV7-9	once	TRBD1	TRBJ2-7	TGTGCCAGCAGCTTAGTAGGGACAGCCATCACCCACGAGCAGTACTTC	CASSLVGTAITHEQYF
TRBV7-9	once	TRBD2	TRBJ2-7	TGTGCCAGCAGCCCAGCGGGTGGCGGGGGAGTCTACGAGCAGTACTTC	CASSPAGGGGVYEQYF
TRBV7-8	few	.	TRBJ1-5	TGTGCCAGCAGCTTAGCGGCGGGGGACGGCAATCAGCCCCAGCATTTT	CASSLAAGDGNQPQHF
TRBV27	.	.	TRBJ2-7	TGTGCCAGCAGTTCTTATTTGACTACCTCCTACGAGCAGTACTTC	CASSSYLTTSYEQYF
TRBV25-1	once	TRBD1	TRBJ1-3	TGTGCCAGCAGTGAAGATGGACAGGGGGCAACCATATATTTT	CASSEDGQGATIYF
TRBV27	.	.	TRBJ2-5	TGTGCCAGCAGTAGCTATATGGGGACCCAGTACTTC	CASSSYMGTQYF